These T cell receptor beta chains were read from a single sample in a study of vaccination and CD4 T cells after COVID-19. TCRdb re-derived calls from the PCR reads in MiXCR, one entry per CDR3 protein. The sample consists of over 9,000 distinct CDR3 sequences, roughly a fifth of them appearing once. These receptors' antigens are unknown. Source: CD4+ T cells from blood, cultured in vitro, taken after SARS-CoV-2 vaccination. All receptors come from a human donor who had recovered from COVID-19. CDR3s include the opening cysteine and the closing phenylalanine or tryptophan. A D gene is named only where the DNA matches it firmly. Clone sizes are given selectively: once, few, many, or a class where the clone is expanded.

CDR3nt | CDR3aa | j_gene | abundance | len | v_gene | d_gene
TGTGCCAGTAGCCGCCGGGACAGGGGGTATGGCTACACCTTC | CASSRRDRGYGYTF | TRBJ1-2 | medium-sized | 14 | TRBV19 | TRBD1
TGTGCCAGCAGAAAAGACAGGAACTATGGCTACACCTTC | CASRKDRNYGYTF | TRBJ1-2 | . | 13 | TRBV6-1 | .
TGTGCCAGCAGCTCCGTCGGGGCAGATACGCAGTATTTT | CASSSVGADTQYF | TRBJ2-3 | . | 13 | TRBV11-3 | .
TGTGCCAGCAGCCAGGGACTTGCTGCCGAGACCCAGTACTTC | CASSQGLAAETQYF | TRBJ2-5 | . | 14 | TRBV11-3 | .
TGTGCCAGCAGCTTAAACCGCCCTACGAACACCGGGGAGCTGTTTTTT | CASSLNRPTNTGELFF | TRBJ2-2 | . | 16 | TRBV7-3 | .
TGTGCCACCAGCAGAACGCGGACAGGGGGGACCCCGGCGTACTTC | CATSRTRTGGTPAYF | TRBJ2-7 | . | 15 | TRBV15 | TRBD1
TGTGCCAGCGGATTCCCCCGGGACAGGGAATACGAGCAGTACTTC | CASGFPRDREYEQYF | TRBJ2-7 | . | 15 | TRBV7-2 | TRBD1
TGTGCCAGCAGTTACTTGGGAGAACCTGGTCAGCCCCAGCATTTT | CASSYLGEPGQPQHF | TRBJ1-5 | medium-sized | 15 | TRBV6-5 | .
TGTGCCAGCGGAGGGGAGATAGCGGTACCCTACGAGCAGTACTTC | CASGGEIAVPYEQYF | TRBJ2-7 | . | 15 | TRBV21-1 | .
TGTGCCAGCAGCCACTCGCGGGACACTGAAGCTTTCTTT | CASSHSRDTEAFF | TRBJ1-1 | . | 13 | TRBV4-2 | .
TGTGCCAGCAGCACTGCGAGGGGGGACACCGGGGAGCTGTTTTTT | CASSTARGDTGELFF | TRBJ2-2 | few | 15 | TRBV11-3 | .
TGTGCCAGCAGCGATTCCGGGAACTATGGCTACACCTTC | CASSDSGNYGYTF | TRBJ1-2 | few | 13 | TRBV28 | .
TGTGCCAGCAGTACCGACGTAGAAGGCTACACCTTC | CASSTDVEGYTF | TRBJ1-2 | . | 12 | TRBV28 | .
TGTGCCAGCAGCCCCCCGGGGACGAGCGGGGGCGCCTACGAGCAGTACTTC | CASSPPGTSGGAYEQYF | TRBJ2-7 | . | 17 | TRBV9 | TRBD2
TGTGCCAGCAGTTCCAGGGCGGACTACGAGCAGTACTTC | CASSSRADYEQYF | TRBJ2-7 | few | 13 | TRBV28 | .
TGTGCCAGCAGGAGAGACGGGGTTTGGTCCTATAATTCACCCCTCCACTTT | CASRRDGVWSYNSPLHF | TRBJ1-6 | few | 17 | TRBV6-1 | .
TGTGCCAGCAGATCCCTAGCGGGACCCTACAATGAGCAGTTCTTC | CASRSLAGPYNEQFF | TRBJ2-1 | . | 15 | TRBV28 | TRBD2
TGTGCCAGCAGTCGAGGACGGACTCATCAGCCCCAGCATTTT | CASSRGRTHQPQHF | TRBJ1-5 | . | 14 | TRBV28 | .
TGTGCCACCAGTGATTTGCAAGATCGCTCAGGCTTTCTCAAGGATTATGGCTACACCTTC | CATSDLQDRSGFLKDYGYTF | TRBJ1-2 | . | 20 | TRBV24-1 | .
TGTGCCAGCAGCCCCCCCCCGTATCAAGAGACCCAGTACTTC | CASSPPPYQETQYF | TRBJ2-5 | . | 14 | TRBV7-2 | .
TGTGCCAGTAGTCGAAGGCAGGGGGCGAACACTGAAGCTTTCTTT | CASSRRQGANTEAFF | TRBJ1-1 | . | 15 | TRBV19 | TRBD1
TGTGCCAGCAGCCCAGGAGGAATAGCGGGAAACACCATATATTTT | CASSPGGIAGNTIYF | TRBJ1-3 | . | 15 | TRBV11-3 | .
TGTGCCAGTAGGCTAGGGGGGAACACCGGGGAGCTGTTTTTT | CASRLGGNTGELFF | TRBJ2-2 | few | 14 | TRBV19 | .
TGTGCCAGCAGTTTATTTTTCCGGGTAGCGGGAGCGGATACGCAGTATTTT | CASSLFFRVAGADTQYF | TRBJ2-3 | few | 17 | TRBV27 | TRBD2
TGTGCCAGCAGCCGCCGGGACGCCGGGGGCGGGGAGCTGTTTTTT | CASSRRDAGGGELFF | TRBJ2-2 | few | 15 | TRBV7-2 | .
TGCGCCAGCAGCCAGGCTGATGGCGGCATCTCCTACGAGCAGTACTTC | CASSQADGGISYEQYF | TRBJ2-7 | . | 16 | TRBV4-1 | .
TGCAGTACAGTATCCTGGGGACTACCTAGCAATCAGCCCCAGCATTTT | CSTVSWGLPSNQPQHF | TRBJ1-5 | few | 16 | TRBV20-1 | .
TGCAGTGCCCCCTTCAGGGAGCAGTTCTTC | CSAPFREQFF | TRBJ2-1 | . | 10 | TRBV20-1 | .
TGTGCCAGCAGTTACATATCACCCATGAACACTGAAGCTTTCTTT | CASSYISPMNTEAFF | TRBJ1-1 | . | 15 | TRBV6-5 | .
TGTGCCAGTAGTACCTTCTCTTGGTACCAAGAGACCCAGTACTTC | CASSTFSWYQETQYF | TRBJ2-5 | few | 15 | TRBV19 | .
TGTGCCAGCAGTCGACAGGGGCGCGACACTGAAGCTTTCTTT | CASSRQGRDTEAFF | TRBJ1-1 | few | 14 | TRBV6-2/TRBV6-3 | TRBD1
TGTGCCAGCAGCTCCCCCCGGGACAGATCCTACGAGCAGTACTTC | CASSSPRDRSYEQYF | TRBJ2-7 | . | 15 | TRBV27 | TRBD1
TGTGCCAGCAGTTTCCTGACAGGGGTGGGGTTTCGCACAGATACGCAGTATTTT | CASSFLTGVGFRTDTQYF | TRBJ2-3 | few | 18 | TRBV6-5 | TRBD1
TGTGCCAGCAGTTTAAGATCTTCTGGAAACACCATATATTTT | CASSLRSSGNTIYF | TRBJ1-3 | once | 14 | TRBV28 | .
TGTGCCAGCAGTCTCCGGACTAGCGGGTTCACAGATACGCAGTATTTT | CASSLRTSGFTDTQYF | TRBJ2-3 | few | 16 | TRBV28 | TRBD2
TGCAGTGCCCTCGGACTAGCGGGAGCGCATTCCAAAAACATTCAGTACTTC | CSALGLAGAHSKNIQYF | TRBJ2-4 | few | 17 | TRBV20-1 | TRBD2
TGTGCCAGCAGCTTGAGGCGGGAGGGGCCAGATACGCAGTATTTT | CASSLRREGPDTQYF | TRBJ2-3 | few | 15 | TRBV5-4 | TRBD2
TGTGCCAGCAGTGGTCGATTAGCGGGAGCCCACGAGCAGTACTTC | CASSGRLAGAHEQYF | TRBJ2-7 | . | 15 | TRBV2 | TRBD2
TGTGCCAGCAGCTCGTTCCGGGCCAGACCGGGGACCCAGTACTTC | CASSSFRARPGTQYF | TRBJ2-5 | . | 15 | TRBV7-8 | .
TGTGCCACCCAGGATCCGGGGGCCCCAGACAATGAGCAGTTCTTC | CATQDPGAPDNEQFF | TRBJ2-1 | . | 15 | TRBV24-1 | .
TGTGCCAGCTCACCCGGGACTAGCGGTAGTGGGGCCAACGTCCTGACTTTC | CASSPGTSGSGANVLTF | TRBJ2-6 | . | 17 | TRBV18 | TRBD2
TGCAGTGCTAGATCCAGACTGGGCAATAATGAAAAACTGTTTTTT | CSARSRLGNNEKLFF | TRBJ1-4 | . | 15 | TRBV20-1 | .
TGTGCCAGCAGCCAAGAGGAGCGGGGCCCCACCTACGAGCAGTACTTC | CASSQEERGPTYEQYF | TRBJ2-7 | . | 16 | TRBV4-2 | TRBD2
TGTGCCAGCAGCTTATCACCGTCCGGTTACGAGCAGTACTTC | CASSLSPSGYEQYF | TRBJ2-7 | . | 14 | TRBV7-6 | .
TGTGCCAGCAGTGTTTCGGGAGGGCAAGAGACCCAGTACTTC | CASSVSGGQETQYF | TRBJ2-5 | . | 14 | TRBV2 | TRBD2
TGTGCCAGCGTAAGACTCCAGGGTTCCCACGAGCAGTACTTC | CASVRLQGSHEQYF | TRBJ2-7 | . | 14 | TRBV6-1 | .
TGTGCCAGCAGTTGGGGACCCCTCGGGGGCTACACCTTC | CASSWGPLGGYTF | TRBJ1-2 | medium-sized | 13 | TRBV27 | .
TGTGCCAGCTTCCCGGGGGGCACTGAAGCTTTCTTT | CASFPGGTEAFF | TRBJ1-1 | . | 12 | TRBV11-2 | .
TGTGCCAGCAGTTTAAAGGGTTCCGAGCAGTACTTC | CASSLKGSEQYF | TRBJ2-7 | . | 12 | TRBV28 | .
TGTGCCAGCAGTATTTCGGTGGGGATAGGTCAGCCCCAGCATTTT | CASSISVGIGQPQHF | TRBJ1-5 | medium-sized | 15 | TRBV6-1 | .
TGTGCCAGCTCAGTAGCGGGACCCAGCGAGCAGTACTTC | CASSVAGPSEQYF | TRBJ2-7 | medium-sized | 13 | TRBV6-2/TRBV6-3 | TRBD2
TGCAGCGTGAGGGAGGCAGCCGATTCACCCCTCCACTTT | CSVREAADSPLHF | TRBJ1-6 | few | 13 | TRBV29-1 | .
TGTGCCAGCAGGGGAGGGACAGGGTGGAACACTGAAGCTTTCTTT | CASRGGTGWNTEAFF | TRBJ1-1 | . | 15 | TRBV6-1 | TRBD1
TGCAGTGCTAGAGTTCCCGGACCTTACCCTCTCGAGCAGTACTTC | CSARVPGPYPLEQYF | TRBJ2-7 | few | 15 | TRBV20-1 | .
TGCGCCAGCAGCCCGGGACTAGCGGGAGGGGAGACCCAGTACTTC | CASSPGLAGGETQYF | TRBJ2-5 | . | 15 | TRBV4-3 | TRBD2